The 18 T cell receptor beta chains listed next were all sequenced from one sample in a study of graft-versus-host responses after intestinal transplantation (dated by TCRdb to 2020 to 2023). Interpreted using the paper, the time point label stands for: cells obtained before transplantation from donor or recipient. For these TCRs, the target antigens are not known. Libraries were constructed by the immunoSEQ multiplex PCR assay. Held by TCRdb, this immuneACCESS table contains in-frame sequences only and omits some clones. Under half of the omission traces to an unresolved V gene where checked; the cause of the rest is unknown. The sample yields roughly 90,000 clones; 75% to 95% were counted once. Of the sample, 5% to 6.5% falls within the top ten clones. Material: unstimulated CD8+ T cells sorted from spleen or lymph node cells, obtained before intestinal transplant. Receptors were obtained from a human donor who received an intestinal transplant.

The chain links TRBV15 to TRBJ1-4; D ambiguous. V lost 1 base, J lost 4 bases, and 16 bases lay in between. The germline gives CDR1 LNHNV, CDR2 YYDKDF (reference sequence). This CDR3 contains 17 residues. The CDR3 nucleotides are TGTGCCACCAGCAGAGGACCGGTGGGTCGGCTTAATGAAAAACTGTTTTTT. It is translated as CATSRGPVGRLNEKLFF.

CDR3 sequence: CASSYWTGANYGYTF. The CDR3 region has the DNA TGTGCCAGCAGTTACTGGACCGGAGCTAACTATGGCTACACCTTC. The V and J genes are TRBV6-5 and TRBJ1-2; D uncertain. V lost 1 base, J lost 0 bases, and 9 bases lay in between. The CDR3 contains 15 residues. Germline V gene data show CDR1 as MNHEY and CDR2 as SVGAGI.

The chain joins TRBV6-1 to TRBJ2-1; tentatively, D is TRBD1 (6 bases). Germline V gives CDR1 MNHNS, CDR2 SASEGT. V shed 6 bases and J shed 0 bases, with 12 bases lying between them. The CDR3 is 15 residues long. The CDR3 DNA is TGTGCCAGCAGACCAACAGGGAGCTCCTACAATGAGCAGTTCTTC. Its translation is CASRPTGSSYNEQFF.

The chain combines TRBV4-1 with TRBJ2-7, with 8 bases identical to TRBD2. V gave up 1 base and J gave up 3 bases; unmatched junction bases: 5. Germline CDR1 reads MGHRA; CDR2 reads YSYEKL. This CDR3 contains 15 residues. CDR3 in DNA: TGCGCCAGCAGCCAAGTGGGACTAGGAGTCTACGAGCAGTACTTC. Its translation: CASSQVGLGVYEQYF.

The gene calls are TRBV6-5 and TRBJ2-7; D not resolved. The CDR3 has 16 amino acids. Germline CDR1 MNHEY, CDR2 SVGAGI. Trimming pared 0 bases from V and 4 bases from J, leaving 16 bases between. For the CDR3, the DNA is TGTGCCAGCAGTTACTCGATCGCGGAAGTCATGTACGAGCAGTACTTC. It encodes CASSYSIAEVMYEQYF.

V gene TRBV13 combines with J gene TRBJ2-7; 15 bases fit TRBD2. The CDR3 sequence is 16 residues long. Trimming removed 2 bases from V and 2 bases from J; junction bases left unmatched: 1. Germline V lookup: CDR1 PRHDT, CDR2 FYEKMQ (reference sequence). CDR3 bases: TGTGCCAGCAGCTTAAGGACTAGCGGGAGGGCCTACGAGCAGTACTTC. It specifies CASSLRTSGRAYEQYF.

The chain combines TRBV4-3 with TRBJ1-1; D uncertain. Germline loops: CDR1 LGHNA, CDR2 YSLEER. The length of the CDR3 is 13 residues. V gave up 1 base and J gave up 5 bases, with 8 bases separating them. CDR3 protein: CASSQAGLTEAFF. The CDR3 DNA follows: TGCGCCAGCAGCCAAGCAGGACTTACTGAAGCTTTCTTT.

On this clone itself: The same CDR3 is also encoded by other DNA sequences in this sample. The genes are TRBV6-5 and TRBJ2-5; possible D gene TRBD2, 6 bases. Trimming stripped 3 bases from V and 4 bases from J, with 6 bases between. The CDR3 spans 12 residues. Germline CDR1 MNHEY, CDR2 SVGAGI. CDR3 in DNA: TGTGCCAGCAGTTATAGCGGAGAGACCCAGTACTTC. Translated: CASSYSGETQYF.

The V gene is TRBV4-1, the J gene TRBJ2-1, with 9 bases fitting TRBD2. The CDR3 covers 15 residues. The junction had 2 bases not matched to a gene; V was cut back by 3 bases and J by 2 bases. Per the germline V gene, CDR1 is MGHRA and CDR2 is YSYEKL. The CDR3 DNA sequence: TGCGCCAGCAGCCACGCGGGGGGGCCCTACAATGAGCAGTTCTTC. It codes for CASSHAGGPYNEQFF.

V and J are TRBV29-1 and TRBJ2-7, with D possibly TRBD1 on 6 matching bases. CDR3 length equals 12 residues. Between the trimmed V and J ends, which lost 3 bases and 2 bases, there was a span of 8 bases. Germline CDR1 and CDR2: SQVTM and ANQGSEA. CDR3 nucleotide sequence: TGCAGCGTTGATTCAGGGGCCTACGAGCAGTACTTC. It translates to CSVDSGAYEQYF.

This chain uses TRBV7-9 with TRBJ2-5; D is unclear. The CDR3 runs 13 residues. The germline gives CDR1 SEHNR, CDR2 FQNEAQ (reference sequence). V lost 3 bases and J lost 2, with 7 bases in between. The CDR3 protein is CASSFDEQETQYF. CDR3 nucleotides: TGTGCCAGCAGCTTCGATGAACAAGAGACCCAGTACTTC.

The chain joins TRBV5-4 to TRBJ2-4; D not resolved. The CDR3 sequence is 15 residues long. V dropped 4 bases and J dropped 0 bases, with 11 bases sitting between them. Germline V CDR1 and CDR2: SGHNT, YYREEE (reference sequence). CDR3 nucleotides: TGTGCCAGCAGCCCCCCGGGCGGAGCCAAAAACATTCAGTACTTC. This codes for CASSPPGGAKNIQYF.

The V gene is TRBV11-2, the J gene TRBJ1-6; 9 positions match TRBD1. The CDR3 spans 16 residues. V was clipped by 2 bases and J by 6 bases; unmatched bases: 5. Germline V gene data show CDR1 as SGHAT and CDR2 as FQNNGV. CDR3 sequence reads: CASSLSGTGPNSPLHF. CDR3 DNA: TGTGCCAGCAGCTTAAGTGGGACAGGGCCTAATTCACCCCTCCACTTT.

The V gene is TRBV10-3, the J gene TRBJ2-1, with D possibly TRBD2 on 6 matching bases. The CDR3 loop spans 13 amino acids. The V gene lost 6 bases and the J gene lost 7 bases, with 13 bases spanning the gap. The germline gives CDR1 ENHRY, CDR2 SYGVKD. The CDR3 DNA reads TGTGCCATCAGGGTCGGGAGCAGGAATGAGCAGTTCTTC. Amino acids: CAIRVGSRNEQFF.

This clone occurred once. The chain links TRBV6-5 to TRBJ2-1; D may correspond to TRBD1 or TRBD2 (5 bases each). The V gene's germline CDR1 is MNHEY and CDR2 SVGAGI. Trimming pared 2 bases from V and 11 bases from J, leaving 16 bases between. CDR3 length equals 14 residues. The CDR3: CASSYGAVGGQQFF. DNA of the CDR3: TGTGCCAGCAGTTACGGGGCTGTTGGGGGTCAGCAGTTCTTC.

The V and J genes are TRBV27 and TRBJ1-1, with D possibly matching TRBD1 (5 bases). Trimming cost V 4 bases and J 1 base, with 7 bases left between them. Germline-derived CDR1 and CDR2 are MNHEY and SMNVEV (reference sequence). The CDR3 has 13 amino acids. The CDR3 region has the DNA TGTGCCAGCAGTTGGACAAAGAACACTGAAGCTTTCTTT. Its protein is CASSWTKNTEAFF.

This clone has just a few counts. The chain has TRBV5-6 and TRBJ2-7, with TRBD1 as a possible D gene (6 bases). V was shortened by 4 bases and J by 4 bases, with 9 bases between the two germline ends. Germline loops: CDR1 SGHDT, CDR2 YYEEEE. This CDR3 has 12 residues. The CDR3 nucleotides read TGTGCCAGCAGCGTTCAGGGGTACGAGCAGTACTTC. Encoded protein: CASSVQGYEQYF.

V and J are TRBV11-1 and TRBJ2-3, with TRBD1 as a possible D gene (5 bases). Trimming left V 3 bases short and J 0 bases short, with 13 bases between. The germline V gene has CDR1 SGHAT and CDR2 FQDESV (reference sequence). The CDR3 loop spans 16 amino acids. The CDR3 DNA follows: TGTGCCAGCAGCTTCATCCAGGGCCCTAGCACAGATACGCAGTATTTT. Encoded protein: CASSFIQGPSTDTQYF.